This T cell receptor (beta chain) appears in the sequencing data of a study of shared clonotypes between healthy human individuals. Germline CDR1 and CDR2: SNHLY and FYNNEI. This CDR3 has 10 residues. Trimming cost V 7 bases and J 6 bases, with 7 bases left between them. At the deep level, the assay was run. In the original workflow: Filtering of immunoSEQ junctional sequences could not match full-length read filtering. Only in-frame clones appear in the TCRdb table, and some are missing; sequencing was by immunoSEQ multiplex PCR. That table gives V, J and clone size, and the DNA gave D and trimming. The sample consists of hundreds of thousands of clones, 95% to 98% of them appearing once. CD8 cells regarded as naive lacked CD45RO, were positively chosen for CCR7, and omitted terminally differentiated effector memory CD45RA+ cells.

The chain has TRBV2 and TRBJ2-7; the D is unclear. Sequencing used naive CD8+ T cells sorted from blood. This sequence originates from a man aged 30 to 45 in good health. The CDR3 region is CASKGSEQYF. As DNA, the CDR3 is TGTGCCAGCAAGGGTTCCGAGCAGTACTTC.